The 20 T cell receptor beta chains below all came from one sample that was sequenced in a study of radiotherapy plus CTLA-4 blockade in lung cancer (dated by TCRdb to 2016 to 2019). Library preparation was by the immunoSEQ multiplex PCR assay. Drawn from immuneACCESS, this table holds only the in-frame rearrangements with V and J called that TCRdb kept. Clones are partly lost; checked studies trace under half to an unresolved V gene and leave the rest unexplained. The sample includes about 51,000 clones, with roughly three quarters observed a single time. Around 7.9% of the sample is in the top ten clones. The sample was peripheral blood, taken from a patient treated with radiotherapy plus ipilimumab. These receptors originate from a human donor with non-small cell lung cancer who had a complete response to radiotherapy plus ipilimumab.

This sequence joins TRBV27 and TRBJ1-2; 8 bases map to TRBD1. The CDR3 consists of 13 residues. V lost 6 bases and J lost 3; bases outside the gene matches: 3. The germline gives CDR1 MNHEY, CDR2 SMNVEV (reference sequence). CDR3 amino acids: CASSPDRDYGYTF. DNA for the CDR3: TGTGCCAGCAGCCCGGACAGGGACTATGGCTACACCTTC.

Here the CDR3 DNA reads TGTGCCAGCAGCTTAATGGGCGACATTCAGTACTTC. Translating gives CASSLMGDIQYF. V is TRBV11-2 and J is TRBJ2-4; D gene ambiguous. The CDR3 is made up of 12 amino acids. The ends were cut back, 2 bases at V and 8 bases at J, with 7 bases in the middle. The germline CDR1 and CDR2 sequences are SGHAT and FQNNGV.

The V and J genes are TRBV10-1 and TRBJ2-3; TRBD1 aligns across 9 bases. The CDR3 loop spans 14 amino acids. Germline lookup yields CDR1 WNHNN and CDR2 SYGVQD (reference sequence). The V segment lost 5 bases and the J segment 2 bases; nucleotides outside the gene matches: 2. The CDR3 loop is CASSWDRDTDTQYF. In DNA form, the CDR3 reads TGCGCCAGCAGTTGGGACAGGGACACAGATACGCAGTATTTT.

The V and J genes are TRBV30 and TRBJ2-5; 8 positions agree with TRBD2. V shed 2 bases and J 5 bases; nucleotides not matched to a gene: 7. The CDR3 loop spans 14 amino acids. CDR1 is GTSNPN and CDR2 is SVGIG in the germline V gene (reference sequence). The CDR3 sequence is CAWSPGAGVETQYF. In nucleotides, the CDR3 is TGTGCCTGGAGTCCCGGAGCGGGGGTGGAGACCCAGTACTTC.

The rearrangement uses TRBV11-2 and TRBJ2-3; maybe TRBD2 (6 bases). The V gene lost 0 bases and the J gene lost 3 bases, with 13 bases spanning the gap. The CDR3 is 16 amino acids. Germline V gene data show CDR1 as SGHAT and CDR2 as FQNNGV. For the CDR3, the DNA is TGTGCCAGCAGCTTAGATCGAGGGCGGGGTACAGATACGCAGTATTTT. It translates to CASSLDRGRGTDTQYF.

This clone has just one count. Here the CDR3 DNA reads TGTGCCAGCAGCTTGGGCGCAGGGTCGGTTCCACCCCTCCACTTT. The encoded protein is CASSLGAGSVPPLHF. The rearrangement uses TRBV5-6 and TRBJ1-6, with D possibly matching TRBD1 (5 bases). Germline values: CDR1 SGHDT, CDR2 YYEEEE. This CDR3 is 15 amino acids long. V lost 0 bases, J lost 11 bases, and 15 bases lay in between.

This sequence joins TRBV30 and TRBJ1-2, with 8 bases matching TRBD1. The J segment lost 7 bases and the V segment lost 2 bases, leaving 15 bases of the junction unmatched. This CDR3 contains 16 residues. CDR1 and CDR2 from the germline V gene are GTSNPN and SVGIG (reference sequence). DNA of the CDR3: TGTGCCTGGAGTCCCTCCGGGACAGGAATCGGAGGTGGCTACACCTTC. Encoded protein: CAWSPSGTGIGGGYTF.

V usage is TRBV6-1 and J usage is TRBJ2-3, with TRBD1 matching 8 bases. V lost 10 bases to trimming and J lost 3 bases; unmatched junction nucleotides: 9. The CDR3 has 14 amino acids. CDR1 is MNHNS and CDR2 is SASEGT in the germline V gene. CDR3 sequence: CATQVDRATDTQYF. The CDR3 DNA follows: TGTGCCACTCAGGTGGACAGGGCGACAGATACGCAGTATTTT.

The rearrangement joins TRBV11-2 to TRBJ1-5; TRBD1 matches at 7 bases. Germline V CDR1 and CDR2: SGHAT, FQNNGV. The CDR3 covers 14 residues. The ends lost 4 bases at V and 2 bases at J; junction bases unmatched: 2. The CDR3 sequence: CASSSGTGNQPQHF. The CDR3 DNA reads TGTGCCAGCAGCTCCGGGACAGGCAATCAGCCCCAGCATTTT.

The V call is TRBV7-2, the J call TRBJ1-3; tentative D call: TRBD1 (5 bases). The CDR3 has 15 amino acids. V was trimmed by 3 bases and J by 4 bases, leaving 13 bases between them. Germline lookup yields CDR1 SGHTA and CDR2 FQGNSA. The CDR3 loop reads CASSLSRVAGNTIYF. The CDR3 coding sequence is TGTGCCAGCAGCTTGTCCAGGGTTGCCGGAAACACCATATATTTT.

Concerning this clone itself: This sample also contains other DNA sequences that code for the same CDR3. The chain couples TRBV9 to TRBJ2-1; D remains unclear. The CDR3 length is 15 residues. Germline values: CDR1 SGDLS, CDR2 YYNGEE. Trimming left V 0 bases short and J 0 bases short, with 7 bases between. The CDR3 here is CASSVADSSYNEQFF. CDR3 in DNA: TGTGCCAGCAGCGTAGCCGACTCCTCCTACAATGAGCAGTTCTTC.

As concerns this clone: Other DNA sequences in the sample encode the same CDR3. The genes are TRBV5-1 and TRBJ1-1; D remains unclear. Looked up from germline, CDR1 is SGHRS and CDR2 is YFSETQ. This CDR3 is built from 13 residues. Trimming shortened V by 0 bases and J by 1 base, and 4 bases separated the two germline ends. DNA of the CDR3: TGCGCCAGCAGCTTGGACAAGAACACTGAAGCTTTCTTT. Its translation is CASSLDKNTEAFF.

This sequence joins TRBV7-2 and TRBJ2-2; D may be TRBD1 (6 bases). CDR1 and CDR2 (germline): SGHTA, FQGNSA. The V end was cut by 7 bases, the J end by 1 base, with 16 bases between. The CDR3 has 16 residues. CDR3 amino acids: CASKERAGVNTGELFF. The DNA for the CDR3 is TGTGCCAGCAAAGAGAGGGCAGGGGTGAACACCGGGGAGCTGTTTTTT.

The gene calls are TRBV5-1 and TRBJ1-6, with TRBD1 matching 10 bases. CDR3 length equals 16 residues. The junction had 9 bases not matched to a gene; V was cut back by 2 bases and J by 10 bases. Germline CDR1 reads SGHRS; CDR2 reads YFSETQ. The CDR3 DNA is TGCGCCAGCAGCTTCGGGACAGGGGATCTGGGATCACCCCTCCACTTT. Protein: CASSFGTGDLGSPLHF. Using reference TRBV5-1 and TRBJ1-6 for the parts outside the CDR3, the full variable domain is KAGVTQTPRYLIKTRGQQVTLSCSPISGHRSVSWYQQTPGQGLQFLFEYFSETQRNKGNFPGRFSGRQFSNSRSEMNVSTLELGDSALYLCASSFGTGDLGSPLHFGNGTRLTVT.

The V gene is TRBV4-1, the J gene TRBJ2-2; perhaps TRBD1 as D (7 bases). There are 16 residues in the CDR3. Germline V gene data show CDR1 as MGHRA and CDR2 as YSYEKL. V gave up 3 bases and J gave up 3 bases, with 14 bases separating them. CDR3 residues: CASSQVEGAYTGELFF. As DNA, the CDR3 is TGCGCCAGCAGCCAGGTGGAGGGGGCGTACACCGGGGAGCTGTTTTTT.

V usage is TRBV30 and J usage is TRBJ1-1; 9 bases are a match to TRBD1. V shed 3 bases, J shed 5 bases, and the junction held 10 bases outside the gene matches. Germline V gene sequence: CDR1 GTSNPN, CDR2 SVGIG (reference sequence). The CDR3 covers 15 residues. In DNA, the CDR3 is TGTGCCTGGAGAGACCACGGACAGGGGAGGACTGAAGCTTTCTTT. Translation gives CAWRDHGQGRTEAFF.

On this clone: Other nucleotide sequences from this sample produce the same CDR3. This sequence joins TRBV9 and TRBJ2-1; the D gene is possibly TRBD2 (5 bases). Germline CDR1 reads SGDLS; CDR2 reads YYNGEE. Trimming removed 7 bases at V and 0 bases at J, with 14 bases between. The CDR3 sequence is 15 residues long. The CDR3 nucleotides read TGTGCCAGCCCAATCCGACTACGCTCCTACAATGAGCAGTTCTTC. This codes for CASPIRLRSYNEQFF.

This clone was found a few times. This rearrangement joins TRBV27 to TRBJ1-1; 7 positions agree with TRBD1. The V and J ends lost 4 bases and 4 bases, in that order; junction bases with no gene match: 6. The CDR3 is 14 residues long. The germline V gene has CDR1 MNHEY and CDR2 SMNVEV (reference sequence). CDR3 loop: CASSWEDRSTEAFF. The CDR3 DNA is TGTGCCAGCAGTTGGGAGGACAGGAGCACTGAAGCTTTCTTT.

The CDR3 bases are TGTGCCAGCAGTGTAGACTACGAGCAGTACGTC. Protein sequence: CASSVDYEQYV. The rearrangement uses TRBV27 and TRBJ2-7, with D unresolved. Germline CDR1 is MNHEY and CDR2 is SMNVEV (reference sequence). V lost 5 bases and J lost 3, with 5 bases in between. The length of the CDR3 is 11 residues.

The chain employs TRBV4-1 and TRBJ1-4; D perhaps matches TRBD1 (6 bases). The germline V and J ends were trimmed by 3 bases and 3 bases, with 20 bases remaining between them. From germline, CDR1 is MGHRA and CDR2 YSYEKL. CDR3 length: 18 amino acids. The CDR3 DNA reads as TGCGCCAGCAGCCAGGGGGCAGTCCGTGGGGGGGCTAATGAAAAACTGTTTTTT. Protein: CASSQGAVRGGANEKLFF.